Described below is a single TCR beta chain sequence and its context. No antigen is known for it. In every patient, relapse followed autologous stem cell transplantation, while exposure to brentuximab vedotin differed. The data belong to a study of PD-1 blockade in classical Hodgkin lymphoma. The wider study: Once every 2 weeks, patients received intravenous nivolumab at 3 mg/kg. Study-level results: Complete responders showed a baseline diversity that resembled the diversity of newly diagnosed patients. TCR diversity at baseline was reported to be reduced in newly diagnosed patients relative to healthy donors.

Measured with immunoSEQ multiplex PCR; TCRdb has only the in-frame clones, and not every one. Of around 96,000 clones in the sample, roughly 88% were seen once. The CDR3 contains 17 residues. The germline CDR1 and CDR2 sequences are SGHDT and YYEEEE. Trimming pared 0 bases from V and 6 bases from J, leaving 18 bases between. Sample: peripheral blood mononuclear cells (PBMCs), taken at baseline. The genes are TRBV5-6 and TRBJ2-2; tentatively, D is TRBD1 or TRBD2 (5 bases each). This receptor was obtained from a human donor with classical Hodgkin lymphoma. Here the CDR3 DNA reads TGTGCCAGCAGCTTGGTCCAGGGACGAGCACTAGCCGGGGAGCTGTTTTTT. The encoded protein is CASSLVQGRALAGELFF.